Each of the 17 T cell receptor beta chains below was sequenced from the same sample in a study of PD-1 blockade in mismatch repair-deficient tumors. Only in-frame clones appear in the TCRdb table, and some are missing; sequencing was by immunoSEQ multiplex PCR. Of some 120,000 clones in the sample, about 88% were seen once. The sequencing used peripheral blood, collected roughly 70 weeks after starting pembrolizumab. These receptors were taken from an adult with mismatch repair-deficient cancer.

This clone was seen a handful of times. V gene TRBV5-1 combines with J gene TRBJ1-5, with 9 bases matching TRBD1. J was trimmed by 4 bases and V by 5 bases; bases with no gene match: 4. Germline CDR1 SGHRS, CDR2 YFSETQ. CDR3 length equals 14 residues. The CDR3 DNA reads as TGCGCCAGCAGTACCGGGACAGGGAATCAGCCCCAGCATTTT. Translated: CASSTGTGNQPQHF.

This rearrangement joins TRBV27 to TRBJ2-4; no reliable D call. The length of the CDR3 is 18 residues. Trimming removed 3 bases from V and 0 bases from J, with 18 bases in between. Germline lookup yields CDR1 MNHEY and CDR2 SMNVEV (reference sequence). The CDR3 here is CASSFGNGPPLAKNIQYF. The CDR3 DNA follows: TGTGCCAGCAGTTTCGGCAACGGACCCCCTCTAGCCAAAAACATTCAGTACTTC.

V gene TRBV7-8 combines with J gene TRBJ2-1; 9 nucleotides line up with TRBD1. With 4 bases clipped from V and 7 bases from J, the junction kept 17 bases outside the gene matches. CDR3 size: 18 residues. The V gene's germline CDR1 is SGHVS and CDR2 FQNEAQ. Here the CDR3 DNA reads TGTGCCAGCAGCTCCGGGACAGGGTCTTTCCCATTTGAGAATGAGCAGTTCTTC. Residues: CASSSGTGSFPFENEQFF.

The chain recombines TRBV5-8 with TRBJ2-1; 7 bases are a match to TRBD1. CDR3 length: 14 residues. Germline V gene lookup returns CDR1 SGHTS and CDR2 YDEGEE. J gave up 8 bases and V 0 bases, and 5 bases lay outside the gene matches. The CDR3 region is CASSLGQGLDEQFF. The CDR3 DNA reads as TGTGCCAGCAGCTTGGGACAGGGCCTCGATGAGCAGTTCTTC.

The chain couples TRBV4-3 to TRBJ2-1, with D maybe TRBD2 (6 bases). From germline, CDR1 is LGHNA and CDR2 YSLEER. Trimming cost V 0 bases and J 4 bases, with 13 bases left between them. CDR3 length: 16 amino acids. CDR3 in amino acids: CASSQDGTGSYNEQFF. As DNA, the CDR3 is TGCGCCAGCAGCCAAGATGGGACTGGGTCATACAATGAGCAGTTCTTC.

This CDR3 is CASSLLGQLSHEQYF. The DNA of the CDR3 is TGCGCCAGCAGCCTGCTGGGACAGCTGTCCCACGAGCAGTACTTC. V and J are TRBV5-1 and TRBJ2-7, with 7 bases lining up with TRBD1. This CDR3 contains 15 residues. J gave up 5 bases and V 4 bases, and 12 bases lay outside the gene matches. CDR1 and CDR2 from the germline V gene are SGHRS and YFSETQ.

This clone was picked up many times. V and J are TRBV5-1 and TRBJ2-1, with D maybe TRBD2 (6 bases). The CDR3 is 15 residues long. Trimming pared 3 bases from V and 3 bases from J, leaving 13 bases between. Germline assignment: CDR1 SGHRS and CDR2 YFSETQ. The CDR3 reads CASSSGTGNYNEQFF. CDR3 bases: TGCGCCAGCAGCTCTGGGACTGGAAACTACAATGAGCAGTTCTTC.

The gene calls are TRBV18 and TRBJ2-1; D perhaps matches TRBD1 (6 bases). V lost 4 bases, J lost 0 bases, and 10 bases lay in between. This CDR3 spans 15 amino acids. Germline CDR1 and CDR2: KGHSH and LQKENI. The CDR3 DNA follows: TGTGCCAGCTCACAAACGGACAGCTCCTACAATGAGCAGTTCTTC. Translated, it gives CASSQTDSSYNEQFF.

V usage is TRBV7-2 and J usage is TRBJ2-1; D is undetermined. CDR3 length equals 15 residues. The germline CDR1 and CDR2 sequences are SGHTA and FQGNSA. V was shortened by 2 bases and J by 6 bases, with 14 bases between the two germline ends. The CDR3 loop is CASSLRTRAPNEQFF. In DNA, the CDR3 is TGTGCCAGCAGCTTACGGACCCGGGCCCCCAATGAGCAGTTCTTC.

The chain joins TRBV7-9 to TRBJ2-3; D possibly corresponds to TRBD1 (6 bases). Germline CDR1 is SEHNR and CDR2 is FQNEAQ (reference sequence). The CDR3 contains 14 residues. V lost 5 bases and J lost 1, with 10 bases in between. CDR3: CASSPGHGTDTQYF. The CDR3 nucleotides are TGTGCCAGCAGCCCGGGACACGGCACAGATACGCAGTATTTT.

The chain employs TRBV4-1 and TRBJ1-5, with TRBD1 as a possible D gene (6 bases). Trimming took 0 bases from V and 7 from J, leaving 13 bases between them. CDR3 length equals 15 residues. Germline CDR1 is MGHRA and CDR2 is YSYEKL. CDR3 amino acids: CASSQEGGGKQPQHF. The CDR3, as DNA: TGCGCCAGCAGCCAAGAAGGGGGGGGTAAACAGCCCCAGCATTTT.

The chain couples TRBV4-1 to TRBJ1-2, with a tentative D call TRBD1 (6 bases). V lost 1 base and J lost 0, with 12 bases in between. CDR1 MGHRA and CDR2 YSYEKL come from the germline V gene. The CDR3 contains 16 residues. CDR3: CASSQVSGQPNYGYTF. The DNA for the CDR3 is TGCGCCAGCAGCCAAGTCTCCGGACAGCCTAACTATGGCTACACCTTC.

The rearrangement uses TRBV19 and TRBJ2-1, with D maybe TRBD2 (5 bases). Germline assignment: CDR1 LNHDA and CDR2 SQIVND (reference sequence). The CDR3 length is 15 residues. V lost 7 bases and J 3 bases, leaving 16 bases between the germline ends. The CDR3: CASTSRQEVYNEQFF. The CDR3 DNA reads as TGTGCCAGTACCTCAAGGCAGGAGGTCTACAATGAGCAGTTCTTC.

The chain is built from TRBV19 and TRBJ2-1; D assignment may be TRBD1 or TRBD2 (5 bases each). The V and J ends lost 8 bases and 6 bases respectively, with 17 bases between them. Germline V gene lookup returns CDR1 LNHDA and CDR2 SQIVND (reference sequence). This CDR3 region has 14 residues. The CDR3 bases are TGTGCCAGTGCGCTTGGGGGACGGGTCAATGAGCAGTTCTTC. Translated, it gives CASALGGRVNEQFF.

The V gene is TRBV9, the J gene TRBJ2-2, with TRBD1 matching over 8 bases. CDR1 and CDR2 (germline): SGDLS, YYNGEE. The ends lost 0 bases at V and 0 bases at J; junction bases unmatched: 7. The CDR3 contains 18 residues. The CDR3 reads CASSVATRQGTNTGELFF. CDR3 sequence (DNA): TGTGCCAGCAGCGTAGCTACAAGACAGGGGACGAACACCGGGGAGCTGTTTTTT. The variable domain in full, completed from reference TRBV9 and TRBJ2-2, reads DSGVTQTPKHLITATGQRVTLRCSPRSGDLSVYWYQQSLDQGLQFLIQYYNGEERAKGNILERFSAQQFPDLHSELNLSSLELGDSALYFCASSVATRQGTNTGELFFGEGSRLTVL.

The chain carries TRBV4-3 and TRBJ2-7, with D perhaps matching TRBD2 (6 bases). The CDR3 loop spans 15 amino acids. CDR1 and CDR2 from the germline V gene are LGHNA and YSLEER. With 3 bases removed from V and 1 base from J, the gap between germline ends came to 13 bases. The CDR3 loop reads CASSHELGGSYEQYF. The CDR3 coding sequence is TGCGCCAGCAGCCACGAGCTGGGAGGTTCCTACGAGCAGTACTTC.

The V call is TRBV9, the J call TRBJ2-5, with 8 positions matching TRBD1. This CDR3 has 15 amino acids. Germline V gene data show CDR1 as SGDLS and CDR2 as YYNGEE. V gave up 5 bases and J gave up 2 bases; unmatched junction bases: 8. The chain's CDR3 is CASSELTGVQETQYF. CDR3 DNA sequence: TGTGCCAGCAGTGAGCTGACAGGGGTGCAAGAGACCCAGTACTTC.